This TCR beta chain was obtained from a study of blood T cell repertoires in COVID-19. Study details: COVID-19 samples from acute and convalescent phases originated in the United States, Italy and Spain. T cells, B-cell-depleted T cells, or PBMCs provided the cDNA or gDNA that served as material.

In the original analysis: It was from reference gene primer amplification that nucleated cell counts were estimated. Here immunoSEQ multiplex PCR was the method, and the copy in TCRdb shows in-frame clones only, minus some. Clonal size and the V and J genes are those of that table, whereas D and trimming came from the DNA. The sample lists 80,000 to 100,000 clones, roughly 86% occurring once. V was shortened by 6 bases and J by 2 bases, with 10 bases between the two germline ends. This CDR3 contains 13 residues. The germline V gene encodes CDR1 MGHRA and CDR2 YSYEKL. Sequenced input: peripheral blood. This clonotype was sampled from a man in his fifties or sixties with acute or convalescent COVID-19. This sequence joins TRBV4-1 and TRBJ2-5, with a weak D call TRBD1 (6 bases). The CDR3 is CASSRDNQETQYF. In nucleotides, the CDR3 is TGCGCCAGCAGTCGGGACAATCAAGAGACCCAGTACTTC.